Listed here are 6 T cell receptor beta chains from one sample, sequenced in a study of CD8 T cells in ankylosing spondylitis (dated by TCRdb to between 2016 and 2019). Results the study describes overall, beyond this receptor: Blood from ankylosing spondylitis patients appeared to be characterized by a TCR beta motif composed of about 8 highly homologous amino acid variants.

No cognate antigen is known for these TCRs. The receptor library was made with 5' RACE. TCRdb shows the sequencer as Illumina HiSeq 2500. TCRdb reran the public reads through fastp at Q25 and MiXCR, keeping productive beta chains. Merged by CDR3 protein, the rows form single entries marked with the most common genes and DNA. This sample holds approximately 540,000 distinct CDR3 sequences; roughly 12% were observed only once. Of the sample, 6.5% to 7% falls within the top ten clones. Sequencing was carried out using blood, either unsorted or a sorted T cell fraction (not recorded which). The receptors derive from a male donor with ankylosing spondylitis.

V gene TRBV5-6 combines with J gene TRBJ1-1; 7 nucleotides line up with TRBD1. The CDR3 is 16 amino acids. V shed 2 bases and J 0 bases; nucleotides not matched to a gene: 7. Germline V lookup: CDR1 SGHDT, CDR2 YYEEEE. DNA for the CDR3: TGTGCCAGCAGCTTTCACAGGGGAAACATGAACACTGAAGCTTTCTTT. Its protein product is CASSFHRGNMNTEAFF.

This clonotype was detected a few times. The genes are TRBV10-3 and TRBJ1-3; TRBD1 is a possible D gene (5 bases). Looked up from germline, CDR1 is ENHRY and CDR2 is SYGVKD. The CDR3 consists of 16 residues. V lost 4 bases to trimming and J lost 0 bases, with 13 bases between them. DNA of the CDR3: TGTGCCATCAGTGCGCACAGGACTTACTCTGGAAACACCATATATTTT. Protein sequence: CAISAHRTYSGNTIYF.

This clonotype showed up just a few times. CDR3 bases: TGTGCCAGCAGCTACGGGGGCCACAATGAGCAGTTCTTC. It encodes CASSYGGHNEQFF. The genes are TRBV7-9 and TRBJ2-1; D may correspond to TRBD1 or TRBD2 (6 bases each). V was pared by 4 bases and J by 5 bases, with 9 bases between. The CDR3 runs to 13 residues. CDR1 and CDR2 (germline): SEHNR, FQNEAQ (reference sequence).

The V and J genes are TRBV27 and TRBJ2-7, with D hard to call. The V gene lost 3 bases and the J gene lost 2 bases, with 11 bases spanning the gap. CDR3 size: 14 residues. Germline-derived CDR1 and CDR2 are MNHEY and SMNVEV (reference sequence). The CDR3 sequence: CASSLVGQPYEQYF. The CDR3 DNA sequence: TGTGCCAGCAGTTTGGTAGGGCAGCCCTACGAGCAGTACTTC.

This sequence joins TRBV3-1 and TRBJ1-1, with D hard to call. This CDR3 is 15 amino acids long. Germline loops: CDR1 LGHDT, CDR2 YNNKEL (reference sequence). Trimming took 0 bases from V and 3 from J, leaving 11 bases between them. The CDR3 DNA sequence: TGTGCCAGCAGCCAAGAGGGCAGGAGGTACACTGAAGCTTTCTTT. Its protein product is CASSQEGRRYTEAFF.

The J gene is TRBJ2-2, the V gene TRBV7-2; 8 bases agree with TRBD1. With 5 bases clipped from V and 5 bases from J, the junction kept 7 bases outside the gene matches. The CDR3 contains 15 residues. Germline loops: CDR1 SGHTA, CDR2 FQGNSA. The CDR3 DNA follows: TGTGCCAGCAGCCAGGCGCAGGGGGCGACCGGGGAGCTGTTTTTT. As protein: CASSQAQGATGELFF. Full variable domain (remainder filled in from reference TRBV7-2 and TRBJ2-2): GAGVSQSPSNKVTEKGKDVELRCDPISGHTALYWYRQSLGQGLEFLIYFQGNSAPDKSGLPSDRFSAERTGGSVSTLTIQRTQQEDSAVYLCASSQAQGATGELFFGEGSRLTVL.